One and the same sample provided the 14 T cell receptor beta chains below, sequenced in a study of vaccination effects on CD4 cells after COVID-19. Only in-frame clones appear in the TCRdb table, and some are missing; sequencing was by immunoSEQ multiplex PCR. The sample consists of about 66,000 clones, under 85% of them appearing once. CD4+ T cells specific for antigen were expanded with viral peptide pools by the ViraFEST assay before sequencing. When less than 12 days of culture had elapsed, CD4+ T cells were isolated. The vaccine given was either BNT162b2 or mRNA-1273, in two doses. These receptors lack a known antigen. The sample here was CD4+ T cells from PBMCs cultured with HCoV-OC43 spike peptides, taken after COVID-19 vaccination. Subset in this sample: HCoV-OC43 spike overlapping peptide pool stimulation. The source of these receptors is a human donor who received a COVID-19 vaccine.

This clone came up once. The chain has TRBV28 and TRBJ2-7, with 8 bases fitting TRBD1. This CDR3 spans 15 amino acids. Germline V lookup: CDR1 MDHEN, CDR2 SYDVKM. With 5 bases clipped from V and 5 bases from J, the junction kept 11 bases outside the gene matches. As DNA, the CDR3 is TGTGCCAGCAGTGTACCGGGACAGGCGTTTCACGAGCAGTACGTC. Amino acid sequence: CASSVPGQAFHEQYV.

V usage is TRBV7-3 and J usage is TRBJ2-3; D not certain. CDR1 SGHTA and CDR2 FQGTGA come from the germline V gene. V was cut by 3 bases and J by 2 bases, with 6 bases left in between. The CDR3 spans 13 residues. CDR3 nucleotides: TGTGCCAGCAGCTTCCAGACCACAGATACGCAGTATTTT. As protein: CASSFQTTDTQYF.

The chain links TRBV18 to TRBJ2-5, with no clear D. The CDR3 sequence is 14 residues long. Germline lookup yields CDR1 KGHSH and CDR2 LQKENI. The V end was cut by 2 bases, the J end by 4 bases, with 11 bases between. The CDR3 reads CASSPRADAETQYF. As DNA, the CDR3 is TGTGCCAGCTCACCAAGGGCAGACGCAGAGACCCAGTACTTC.

V gene TRBV25-1 combines with J gene TRBJ2-3; D is undetermined. This CDR3 region has 12 residues. Germline CDR1 reads MGHDK; CDR2 reads SYGVNS. The V end lost 2 bases, the J end lost 5 bases, and 5 bases lay between the germline ends. The chain's CDR3 is CASSERGDTQYF. Written as DNA, the CDR3 is TGTGCCAGCAGTGAACGCGGAGATACGCAGTATTTT.

The chain recombines TRBV12-5 with TRBJ1-1, with unresolved D. Deletions cut 7 bases from V and 1 base from J, with 10 bases between. Per germline, CDR1 LGHNT and CDR2 FRNRAP. This CDR3 spans 13 amino acids. This CDR3 is CASALLGNTEAFF. In nucleotides, the CDR3 is TGTGCTAGTGCCCTTCTCGGGAACACTGAAGCTTTCTTT.

Only a few counts were recorded for this clone. The rearrangement uses TRBV7-2 and TRBJ2-3; D unclear. This CDR3 has 14 amino acids. The V gene's germline CDR1 is SGHTA and CDR2 FQGNSA. The V and J ends lost 1 base and 6 bases respectively, with 11 bases between them. The CDR3 DNA reads TGTGCCAGCAGCTTAGGGCTCTTCCAGGATACGCAGTATTTT. This gives the protein CASSLGLFQDTQYF. Looking up the rest from reference TRBV7-2 and TRBJ2-3 gives the full variable domain: GAGVSQSPSNKVTEKGKDVELRCDPISGHTALYWYRQSLGQGLEFLIYFQGNSAPDKSGLPSDRFSAERTGGSVSTLTIQRTQQEDSAVYLCASSLGLFQDTQYFGPGTRLTVL.

This clone occurred once. The CDR3 loop is CASSLGGLGYEQYV. As DNA, the CDR3 is TGTGCCAGCAGCCTAGGGGGCCTGGGCTACGAGCAGTACGTC. This rearrangement joins TRBV7-2 to TRBJ2-7; 7 nucleotides match TRBD1. Germline CDR1 SGHTA, CDR2 FQGNSA. V shed 5 bases and J 3 bases; nucleotides not matched to a gene: 7. The CDR3 is 14 residues long.

This clone was seen a handful of times. The chain joins TRBV5-1 to TRBJ2-2; D unresolved. Trimming took off 6 bases at V and 0 bases at J, with 15 bases between the two ends. Germline V gene sequence: CDR1 SGHRS, CDR2 YFSETQ. CDR3 length: 16 residues. CDR3 sequence: CASTLFPASNTGELFF. CDR3 bases: TGCGCCAGCACCTTATTTCCAGCTTCGAACACCGGGGAGCTGTTTTTT.

This clone was observed a single time. The genes are TRBV2 and TRBJ1-5; maybe TRBD1 (6 bases). The V and J ends lost 4 bases and 3 bases respectively, with 13 bases between them. The germline CDR1 and CDR2 sequences are SNHLY and FYNNEI. The CDR3 covers 15 residues. The CDR3 reads CASSVRGGHNQPQHF. CDR3 DNA sequence: TGTGCCAGCAGTGTGCGAGGGGGTCACAATCAGCCCCAGCATTTT.

The chain is built from TRBV6-2 or TRBV6-3 and TRBJ2-3; TRBD2 aligns across 10 bases. The CDR3 has 14 amino acids. Germline V CDR1 and CDR2: MNHEY, SVGEGT. V gave up 6 bases and J gave up 4 bases; unmatched junction bases: 4. The CDR3 region has the DNA TGTGCCAGCAGCCCTACTAGCGGGGCAGATACGCAGTATTTT. The encoded protein is CASSPTSGADTQYF.

This chain links TRBV5-8 with TRBJ1-2; 7 bases fit TRBD1. The junction had 10 bases not matched to a gene; V was cut back by 0 bases and J by 8 bases. CDR1 is SGHTS and CDR2 is YDEGEE in the germline V gene. This CDR3 is built from 15 residues. The CDR3 DNA reads TGTGCCAGCAGCTTGGCGGGACAGCTTCGTCGCGGCTACACCTTC. As protein: CASSLAGQLRRGYTF.

This clone was counted once. The J gene is TRBJ2-3, the V gene TRBV6-1, with 8 bases aligning to TRBD2. From germline, CDR1 is MNHNS and CDR2 SASEGT. The CDR3 is 16 amino acids. V lost 4 bases, J lost 1 base, and 7 bases stayed unmatched. This CDR3 is CASSAVPGLGTDTQYF. Written as DNA, the CDR3 is TGTGCCAGCAGTGCCGTCCCGGGACTAGGCACAGATACGCAGTATTTT.

The V call is TRBV5-4, the J call TRBJ1-6; D unresolved. The CDR3 totals 14 residues. Per the germline V gene, CDR1 is SGHNT and CDR2 is YYREEE (reference sequence). The ends were cut back, 3 bases at V and 7 bases at J, with 11 bases in the middle. The CDR3 coding sequence is TGTGCCAGCAGCTGGGTCGGGCAGAATTCACCCCTCCACTTT. Amino acid sequence: CASSWVGQNSPLHF. Looking up the rest from reference TRBV5-4 and TRBJ1-6 gives the full variable domain: ETGVTQSPTHLIKTRGQQVTLRCSSQSGHNTVSWYQQALGQGPQFIFQYYREEENGRGNFPPRFSGLQFPNYSSELNVNALELDDSALYLCASSWVGQNSPLHFGNGTRLTVT.

CDR3 coding DNA: TGTGCCTGGGAGCCGCGCTCTGGGGCCAACGTCCTGACTTTC. Translated, it gives CAWEPRSGANVLTF. This chain uses TRBV30 with TRBJ2-6; D uncertain. V gave up 5 bases and J gave up 0 bases, with 8 bases separating them. This CDR3 spans 14 amino acids. Per the germline V gene, CDR1 is GTSNPN and CDR2 is SVGIG (reference sequence).